Below are 26 T cell receptor beta chains sequenced from a single sample in a study of human T cells and chemical hapten exposure (dated by TCRdb to 2020 to 2023). The library was made by RACE. Sequenced on a NextSeq 500. TCRdb reran the public reads through fastp at Q25 and MiXCR, keeping productive beta chains. When rows share a CDR3 protein, they turn into one entry using the most common DNA and genes. The sample table contains about 77,000 distinct CDR3 sequences; only one count was recorded for approximately 8.6% of them. The ten largest clones represent approximately 1.5% of the sample. The time point label corresponds to: healthy volunteer bleed at 6 weeks. Total RNA was extracted from unfractionated whole blood that had been collected in Tempus Blood RNA tubes. Material for sequencing was whole blood. These receptor sequences come from a female donor in good health. Some clones in this sample may be carry-over from other donors' samples.

This clonotype was seen many times. The chain is built from TRBV6-1 and TRBJ1-5, with D tentatively TRBD1 (6 bases). V lost 2 bases and J 7 bases, leaving 15 bases between the germline ends. This CDR3 comprises 15 residues. Germline-derived CDR1 and CDR2 are MNHNS and SASEGT. For the CDR3, the DNA is TGTGCCAGCAGTGAAAGGGCAGGGGCCGGCCAGCCCCAGCATTTT. Its translation is CASSERAGAGQPQHF.

Many counts were recorded for this clonotype. This chain connects TRBV5-1 to TRBJ2-1, with TRBD1 matching 11 bases. Per the germline V gene, CDR1 is SGHRS and CDR2 is YFSETQ. V lost 4 bases to trimming and J lost 6 bases; unmatched junction nucleotides: 3. The CDR3 spans 14 residues. Here the CDR3 reads CASSLGTGGNEQFF. The CDR3 nucleotides read TGCGCCAGCAGCCTCGGGACAGGGGGCAATGAGCAGTTCTTC.

This clonotype was counted only a few times. This sequence joins TRBV7-2 and TRBJ2-3; TRBD2 might be the D (7 bases). Germline values: CDR1 SGHTA, CDR2 FQGNSA. Trimming cost V 2 bases and J 6 bases, with 12 bases left between them. This CDR3 contains 14 residues. The DNA for the CDR3 is TGTGCCAGCAGCTTATTACAGGGAGGGGATACGCAGTATTTT. Its protein product is CASSLLQGGDTQYF.

V usage is TRBV11-2 and J usage is TRBJ2-3; no clear D gene. The CDR3 is 15 amino acids. Germline CDR1 is SGHAT and CDR2 is FQNNGV. Trimming removed 1 base from V and 6 bases from J, with 14 bases in between. In DNA, the CDR3 is TGTGCCAGCAGCTTAGGAGCCTTTTATACGGATACGCAGTATTTT. Encoded protein: CASSLGAFYTDTQYF.

This clonotype has more than one count but fewer than ten. The gene calls are TRBV12-3 or TRBV12-4 and TRBJ1-2; a weak D match, TRBD1 (5 bases). Trimming pared 4 bases from V and 5 bases from J, leaving 35 bases between. The CDR3 covers 21 residues. The CDR3 bases are TGTGCCAGCAGTTCCAGAACCCTCCTTGGGGGTATAAACGAAAAGGGGTATGGCTACACCTTC. Its translation: CASSSRTLLGGINEKGYGYTF.

This clonotype was picked up a small number of times. The chain has TRBV28 and TRBJ2-5; maybe TRBD2 (6 bases). Trimming left V 7 bases short and J 3 bases short, with 12 bases between. This CDR3 is 13 amino acids long. CDR1 MDHEN and CDR2 SYDVKM come from the germline V gene. CDR3 loop: CASITTGEETQYF. Written as DNA, the CDR3 is TGTGCCAGCATTACGACGGGGGAAGAGACCCAGTACTTC.

This clonotype was seen ten or more times. J is TRBJ1-4 and V is TRBV4-3; D remains ambiguous. The CDR3 consists of 14 residues. Germline values: CDR1 LGHNA, CDR2 YSLEER. Trimming shortened V by 4 bases and J by 3 bases, and 9 bases separated the two germline ends. CDR3: CASSLRGPNEKLFF. CDR3 nucleotides: TGCGCCAGCAGCCTGCGAGGGCCTAATGAAAAACTGTTTTTT.

This clonotype was detected only once. At one boundary the junction diverges from the germline segment, which might be a read error. The chain joins TRBV18 to TRBJ2-5; D unresolved. This CDR3 comprises 15 residues. From germline, CDR1 is KGHSH and CDR2 LQKENI. CDR3 nucleotides: TGTGCCAGCTCACCACCAGAGCGACCCCCAGAGACCCGGTACTTC. Amino acid sequence: CASSPPERPPETRYF. Combining the CDR3 with reference TRBV18 and TRBJ2-5 gives the whole variable domain NAGVMQNPRHLVRRRGQEARLRCSPMKGHSHVYWYRQLPEEGLKFMVYLQKENIIDESGMPKERFSAEFPKEGPSILRIQQVVRGDSAAYFCASSPPERPPETRYFGPGTRLLVL.

This clonotype was observed many times. The chain joins TRBV20-1 to TRBJ1-4; no clear D. Trimming pared 6 bases from V and 5 bases from J, leaving 13 bases between. Germline V gene sequence: CDR1 DFQATT, CDR2 SNEGSKA (reference sequence). The CDR3 spans 13 residues. The CDR3 DNA reads as TGCAGTGCACCACTCGGAGGCAATGAAAAACTGTTTTTT. This codes for CSAPLGGNEKLFF.

In its sample, this clonotype was seen a few times. J is TRBJ2-1 and V is TRBV4-2; D may match TRBD1 or TRBD2 (5 bases each). This CDR3 contains 15 residues. The germline V gene has CDR1 LGHNA and CDR2 YNFKEQ. V was trimmed by 2 bases and J by 3 bases, leaving 11 bases between them. This CDR3 is CASSQRVGVYNEQFF. CDR3 sequence (DNA): TGTGCCAGCAGCCAAAGGGTGGGGGTCTACAATGAGCAGTTCTTC.

The CDR3 region has the DNA TGTGCCAGCAGCTCGGGACAAGTCACAGATACGCAGTATTTT. Its translation: CASSSGQVTDTQYF. The chain is built from TRBV6-6 and TRBJ2-3, with a tentative D call TRBD1 (6 bases). The V gene's germline CDR1 is MNHNY and CDR2 SVGAGI (reference sequence). This CDR3 is 14 amino acids long. V lost 6 bases and J lost 2, with 12 bases in between.

J is TRBJ1-2 and V is TRBV6-6; no clear D gene. V was cut by 6 bases and J by 0 bases, with 8 bases left in between. CDR1 and CDR2 (germline): MNHNY, SVGAGI (reference sequence). The CDR3 is 13 amino acids. CDR3 nucleotides: TGTGCCAGCAGCCAGGATCCTAACTATGGCTACACCTTC. This translates into CASSQDPNYGYTF.

This clonotype was counted only a few times. The chain recombines TRBV7-6 with TRBJ2-3, with TRBD1 matching over 8 bases. Germline V lookup: CDR1 SGHVS, CDR2 FNYEAQ. J gave up 8 bases and V 10 bases, and 20 bases lay outside the gene matches. The CDR3 is made up of 16 amino acids. The CDR3, as DNA: TGTGCCATATACCAGACAGGGGCCTATGGGATGGGTACGCAGTATTTT. It translates to CAIYQTGAYGMGTQYF.

This clonotype was observed many times. The genes are TRBV4-2 and TRBJ2-1, with 8 positions matching TRBD2. CDR1 and CDR2 (germline): LGHNA, YNFKEQ. Trimming at V came to 3 bases and at J to 8 bases, leaving 6 bases not matched to a gene. The CDR3 runs 14 residues. The CDR3 coding sequence is TGTGCCAGCAGCCAGATCCTAGCGGGCGATGAGCAGTTCTTC. Translation: CASSQILAGDEQFF.

This clonotype has a handful of counts. This chain connects TRBV7-2 to TRBJ1-4, with TRBD1 matching 7 bases. J was trimmed by 7 bases and V by 7 bases; bases with no gene match: 12. The length of the CDR3 is 15 residues. CDR1 and CDR2 from the germline V gene are SGHTA and FQGNSA. CDR3 amino acids: CASTPTGVGGEKLFF. The CDR3 DNA follows: TGTGCCAGCACCCCTACAGGGGTTGGCGGTGAAAAACTGTTTTTT.

The sample holds a few counts of this clonotype. This chain joins TRBV4-2 and TRBJ2-7; D not certain. The CDR3 loop spans 13 amino acids. Trimming cost V 1 base and J 3 bases, with 7 bases left between them. CDR1 and CDR2 from the germline V gene are LGHNA and YNFKEQ. The CDR3 nucleotides are TGTGCCAGCAGCCAAGCACCTCTCTACGAGCAGTACTTC. Translating it yields CASSQAPLYEQYF.

This clonotype was detected a few times. The genes are TRBV7-2 and TRBJ1-3, with no clear D. Trimming removed 0 bases at V and 0 bases at J, with 9 bases between. Germline-derived CDR1 and CDR2 are SGHTA and FQGNSA. There are 16 residues in the CDR3. The CDR3 DNA reads as TGTGCCAGCAGCTTAGCTTTAGGTGCCTCTGGAAACACCATATATTTT. Translating gives CASSLALGASGNTIYF.

This clonotype has a handful of counts. The chain's CDR3 is CSARDKGLYYGYTF. CDR3 bases: TGCAGTGCTAGGGACAAGGGGCTATACTATGGCTACACCTTC. V gene TRBV20-1 combines with J gene TRBJ1-2; D might be TRBD1 (5 bases). Germline V gene sequence: CDR1 DFQATT, CDR2 SNEGSKA (reference sequence). The CDR3 contains 14 residues. V was trimmed by 3 bases and J by 3 bases, leaving 14 bases between them.

The chain couples TRBV4-2 to TRBJ1-1; D might be TRBD1 (5 bases). V was clipped by 4 bases and J by 0 bases, with 15 bases between them. This CDR3 is built from 16 residues. Looked up from germline, CDR1 is LGHNA and CDR2 is YNFKEQ. The DNA for the CDR3 is TGTGCCAGCAGCCGGCCCCTAACAGGAGTGAACACTGAAGCTTTCTTT. This codes for CASSRPLTGVNTEAFF.

The CDR3 region is CASSQGYSNQPQHF. CDR3 sequence (DNA): TGTGCCAGCAGCCAAGGGTATAGCAATCAGCCCCAGCATTTT. V gene TRBV3-1 combines with J gene TRBJ1-5; no clear D gene. CDR1 and CDR2 from the germline V gene are LGHDT and YNNKEL (reference sequence). The CDR3 has 14 amino acids. V gave up 1 base and J gave up 0 bases, with 4 bases separating them.

This clonotype has at least ten counts. The genes are TRBV13 and TRBJ1-1; D gene ambiguous. The CDR3 length is 13 residues. Germline assignment: CDR1 PRHDT and CDR2 FYEKMQ (reference sequence). Trimming cost V 1 base and J 7 bases, with 10 bases left between them. The CDR3, as DNA: TGTGCCAGCAGCTTAGATTACCGGGGTGAAGCTTTCTTT. This codes for CASSLDYRGEAFF.

This clonotype appeared a few times. This chain uses TRBV6-2 or TRBV6-3 with TRBJ2-7, with a tentative D call TRBD1 (6 bases). The V gene's germline CDR1 is MNHEY and CDR2 SVGEGT. V dropped 9 bases and J dropped 3 bases, with 15 bases sitting between them. There are 13 residues in the CDR3. Written as DNA, the CDR3 is TGTGCCAGACCAACCGACAGGCGCTACGAGCAGTACTTC. It encodes CARPTDRRYEQYF.

This chain uses TRBV6-1 with TRBJ2-3, with 11 bases fitting TRBD2. The CDR3 is 16 residues long. Per germline, CDR1 MNHNS and CDR2 SASEGT. V gave up 4 bases and J gave up 4 bases; unmatched junction bases: 7. The DNA of the CDR3 is TGTGCCAGCAGTGGATTCACTAGCGGGGGATCAGATACGCAGTATTTT. Translating gives CASSGFTSGGSDTQYF.

This clonotype was recorded a few times. The chain carries TRBV3-1 and TRBJ1-1; 9 positions agree with TRBD1. Trimming cost V 0 bases and J 11 bases; bases outside gene matches: 10. This CDR3 contains 15 residues. Germline CDR1 LGHDT, CDR2 YNNKEL (reference sequence). The DNA for the CDR3 is TGTGCCAGCAGCCAAGAACTTGGGACAGGGCTCCCTGCTTTCTTT. Protein sequence: CASSQELGTGLPAFF.

This clonotype was detected a few times. The rearrangement uses TRBV3-1 and TRBJ2-1, with 7 nucleotides matching TRBD2. Trimming removed 4 bases from V and 8 bases from J; junction bases left unmatched: 14. Germline loops: CDR1 LGHDT, CDR2 YNNKEL (reference sequence). The CDR3 totals 16 residues. DNA for the CDR3: TGTGCCAGCAGCCCCCCACCCGGGGGGTTTATTCATGAGCAGTTCTTC. This codes for CASSPPPGGFIHEQFF.

This clonotype has a count of ten or more. This rearrangement joins TRBV9 to TRBJ2-6; D gene ambiguous. Germline V gene data show CDR1 as SGDLS and CDR2 as YYNGEE. This CDR3 is built from 13 residues. Trimming removed 0 bases from V and 2 bases from J, with 0 bases in between. The CDR3 DNA follows: TGTGCCAGCAGCGTAGCTGGGGCCAACGTCCTGACTTTC. It encodes CASSVAGANVLTF.